This passage covers 11 T cell receptor beta chains from one sample sequenced in a study of control samples from healthy donors and cancer patients. The protocol was immunoSEQ multiplex PCR, while the TCRdb copy is restricted to in-frame clones and leaves out a portion. The sample includes some 22,000 clones, about 85% of them seen just once. Sample: PBMCs. Receptors were obtained from a man in his fifties or sixties with colorectal cancer.

This chain joins TRBV7-2 and TRBJ2-3, with D unresolved. There are 14 residues in the CDR3. V lost 1 base to trimming and J lost 0 bases, with 5 bases between them. The V gene's germline CDR1 is SGHTA and CDR2 FQGNSA. CDR3 sequence reads: CASSLGRSTDTQYF. In DNA, the CDR3 is TGTGCCAGCAGCTTAGGAAGGAGCACAGATACGCAGTATTTT.

The CDR3 DNA follows: TGTGCCTGGAGGGGGAGTAGTGAAAAACTGTTTTTT. Its protein product is CAWRGSSEKLFF. The genes are TRBV30 and TRBJ1-4; no clear D gene. Germline V gives CDR1 GTSNPN, CDR2 SVGIG (reference sequence). The CDR3 length is 12 residues. V dropped 3 bases and J dropped 7 bases, with 9 bases sitting between them. Looking up the rest from reference TRBV30 and TRBJ1-4 gives the full variable domain: SQTIHQWPATLVQPVGSPLSLECTVEGTSNPNLYWYRQAAGRGLQLLFYSVGIGQISSEVPQNLSASRPQDRQFILSSKKLLLSDSGFYLCAWRGSSEKLFFGSGTQLSVL.

V usage is TRBV2 and J usage is TRBJ1-5; perhaps TRBD1 as D (5 bases). The V end was cut by 0 bases, the J end by 7 bases, with 10 bases between. Per the germline V gene, CDR1 is SNHLY and CDR2 is FYNNEI. There are 14 residues in the CDR3. The CDR3 bases are TGTGCCAGCAGTGAAGCCCAGGGAAGCCAGCCCCAGCATTTT. It translates to CASSEAQGSQPQHF.

The genes are TRBV6-6 and TRBJ2-2; unclear D gene. Germline CDR1 and CDR2: MNHNY and SVGAGI (reference sequence). The CDR3 loop spans 15 amino acids. The V end lost 0 bases, the J end lost 0 bases, and 5 bases lay between the germline ends. Here the CDR3 reads CASSYSGSNTGELFF. The CDR3 nucleotides read TGTGCCAGCAGTTACTCAGGGTCGAACACCGGGGAGCTGTTTTTT.

This sequence joins TRBV14 and TRBJ1-1, with TRBD1 matching over 8 bases. Germline V gene sequence: CDR1 SGHDN, CDR2 FVKESK. With V trimmed by 0 bases and J by 4 bases, 4 bases remained unmatched. There are 15 residues in the CDR3. CDR3 sequence reads: CASSQEDREATEAFF. CDR3 bases: TGTGCCAGCAGCCAAGAGGACAGGGAGGCCACTGAAGCTTTCTTT.

The chain joins TRBV19 to TRBJ1-2, with a tentative D call TRBD1 (5 bases). V shed 4 bases and J shed 1 base, with 16 bases lying between them. The germline V gene encodes CDR1 LNHDA and CDR2 SQIVND (reference sequence). The CDR3 has 16 amino acids. The CDR3 reads CASSNYRIDSNYGYTF. DNA of the CDR3: TGTGCCAGTAGTAATTATAGGATCGACAGTAACTATGGCTACACCTTC.

This chain connects TRBV18 to TRBJ2-5; 7 bases agree with TRBD1. The germline V gene has CDR1 KGHSH and CDR2 LQKENI. The CDR3 totals 13 residues. The V segment lost 4 bases and the J segment 2 bases; nucleotides outside the gene matches: 1. CDR3 region: CASSLQGQETQYF. As DNA, the CDR3 is TGTGCCAGCTCACTACAGGGGCAAGAGACCCAGTACTTC. Looking up the rest from reference TRBV18 and TRBJ2-5 gives the full variable domain: NAGVMQNPRHLVRRRGQEARLRCSPMKGHSHVYWYRQLPEEGLKFMVYLQKENIIDESGMPKERFSAEFPKEGPSILRIQQVVRGDSAAYFCASSLQGQETQYFGPGTRLLVL.

The rearrangement links TRBV19 to TRBJ2-7; 15 bases map to TRBD2. Germline lookup yields CDR1 LNHDA and CDR2 SQIVND (reference sequence). The length of the CDR3 is 16 residues. The junction had 9 bases not matched to a gene; V was cut back by 5 bases and J by 7 bases. Here the CDR3 reads CASSLGLAGGPREQYV. CDR3 DNA: TGTGCCAGTAGTCTCGGACTAGCGGGGGGGCCACGGGAGCAGTACGTC.

A few counts support this clone. The gene calls are TRBV5-1 and TRBJ1-4, with TRBD1 matching 7 bases. From germline, CDR1 is SGHRS and CDR2 YFSETQ. This CDR3 has 16 residues. With 0 bases clipped from V and 0 bases from J, the junction kept 2 bases outside the gene matches. The CDR3 DNA follows: TGCGCCAGCAGCTTGGGGGACAGTGCAACTAATGAAAAACTGTTTTTT. Its translation is CASSLGDSATNEKLFF.

The gene calls are TRBV18 and TRBJ2-2; D gene unclear. V dropped 2 bases and J dropped 1 base, with 5 bases sitting between them. CDR3 size: 14 residues. Germline V gene sequence: CDR1 KGHSH, CDR2 LQKENI. The CDR3 spells CASSPGVNTGELFF. CDR3 coding DNA: TGTGCCAGCTCACCAGGAGTGAACACCGGGGAGCTGTTTTTT.

The chain uses TRBV5-1 and TRBJ1-1; D is perhaps TRBD1 (5 bases). Germline V CDR1 and CDR2: SGHRS, YFSETQ. The length of the CDR3 is 12 residues. V gave up 2 bases and J gave up 5 bases, with 7 bases separating them. The CDR3 loop is CASSFKGTEAFF. The CDR3 nucleotides read TGCGCCAGCAGCTTCAAGGGGACTGAAGCTTTCTTT.